A selection of T cell receptor beta chains follows, all from one sample in a study of tumor-infiltrating lymphocytes in primary liver carcinoma. TCRdb itself ran the multiplex PCR reads through MiXCR, one entry per CDR3 protein. The data contain about 180,000 distinct CDR3 sequences, 60% of them singletons. The sequencing sample was made of peripheral blood. The receptors were sampled from a middle-aged man with primary liver carcinoma and hepatitis B virus infection. Each CDR3 is given with its conserved first and last residue.

v_gene: TRBV12-3/TRBV12-4; j_gene: TRBJ1-2; CDR3aa: CATSKDRKAGYTF
v_gene: TRBV6-5; j_gene: TRBJ2-7; CDR3aa: CASSHSGEWNEQYF
v_gene: TRBV6-5; j_gene: TRBJ2-4; CDR3aa: CASSSGTGNIQYF
v_gene: TRBV10-3; j_gene: TRBJ1-3; CDR3aa: CATWGQGNSGNTIYF
v_gene: TRBV5-1; j_gene: TRBJ1-3; CDR3aa: CASSFTGYGNTIYF
v_gene: TRBV6-1; j_gene: TRBJ2-4; CDR3aa: CASSAGPTTLGDIQYF
v_gene: TRBV11-2; j_gene: TRBJ2-1; CDR3aa: CASRKFDEQFF
v_gene: TRBV11-2; j_gene: TRBJ2-3; CDR3aa: CASSLPRTLADTQYF
v_gene: TRBV30; j_gene: TRBJ1-3; CDR3aa: CAWSFRDRAENTIYF
v_gene: TRBV7-8; j_gene: TRBJ1-1; CDR3aa: CASSLTNTNTEAFF
v_gene: TRBV12-3/TRBV12-4; j_gene: TRBJ1-4; CDR3aa: CASSIRLDEQLFF
v_gene: TRBV4-1; j_gene: TRBJ2-1; CDR3aa: CASSQTLDLLWTNSTYNEQFF
v_gene: TRBV20-1; j_gene: TRBJ2-1; CDR3aa: CSASTSGNYNEQFF
v_gene: TRBV4-2; j_gene: TRBJ2-1; CDR3aa: CASSQDPGTRRDQLF
v_gene: TRBV5-5; j_gene: TRBJ2-7; CDR3aa: CASSFRGEAYEQWF
v_gene: TRBV28; j_gene: TRBJ2-1; CDR3aa: CASSFEGDNEQFF
v_gene: TRBV7-9; j_gene: TRBJ2-7; CDR3aa: CASSLANAGRYEQYF
v_gene: TRBV6-1; j_gene: TRBJ2-5; CDR3aa: CASGTGVETQYF
v_gene: TRBV29-1; j_gene: TRBJ1-4; CDR3aa: CSVGDRGSWNEKLFF
v_gene: TRBV6-1; j_gene: TRBJ2-3; CDR3aa: CASRDSGGDTQYF
v_gene: TRBV7-8; j_gene: TRBJ1-1; CDR3aa: CASSANRGEKAFF
v_gene: TRBV11-2; j_gene: TRBJ2-5; CDR3aa: CANSTGQRGQETQYF
v_gene: TRBV11-2; j_gene: TRBJ2-3; CDR3aa: CASSLGRSDTRYF
v_gene: TRBV4-1; j_gene: TRBJ1-1; CDR3aa: CASSHSPAERNTEAFF
v_gene: TRBV6-5; j_gene: TRBJ1-1; CDR3aa: CASSFGGANNEAFF
v_gene: TRBV10-2; j_gene: TRBJ2-7; CDR3aa: CASRGTGWPLTYEQYF
v_gene: TRBV5-6; j_gene: TRBJ2-3; CDR3aa: CASSKEGAGDTQYF
v_gene: TRBV6-6; j_gene: TRBJ2-5; CDR3aa: CASRSGTGTSETQYF
v_gene: TRBV5-1; j_gene: TRBJ1-1; CDR3aa: CASSLGWDRMLNTEAFF